The 23 T cell receptor beta chains below were found in one sample sequenced in a study of T cells in Graves' hyperthyroidism and ophthalmopathy. Amplification targeted TCR beta CDR3 regions from RNA transcripts. RT-PCR in the first round (using the HTBI primer set) targeted the TCR CDR3. TCRdb called the multiplex PCR reads again in MiXCR, with one record for every CDR3 protein. The data hold 250,000 to 300,000 distinct CDR3 sequences, with less than 15% observed a single time. Sequenced sample: blood. These receptor sequences come from a woman aged 40 to 49 with Graves' hyperthyroidism that later progressed to Graves' ophthalmopathy.

At least ten counts were recorded for this clonotype. A read error may account for a junction end that differs from germline. The chain carries TRBV3-1 and TRBJ2-5; maybe TRBD2 (5 bases). Germline values: CDR1 LGHDT, CDR2 YNNKEL (reference sequence). There are 15 residues in the CDR3. CDR3 nucleotide sequence: TGTGCCAGCAGCCAAGAGAGGACTTTCCAAGAGCCCCAGTACTTC. This codes for CASSQERTFQEPQYF.

This clonotype was recorded many times. The chain links TRBV29-1 to TRBJ1-1; D remains unclear. The CDR3 is 13 residues long. Germline loops: CDR1 SQVTM, CDR2 ANQGSEA. Trimming shortened V by 7 bases and J by 6 bases, and 18 bases separated the two germline ends. CDR3 DNA: TGCAGCGCCACGGTAGTAGTTGGGGCTGAAGCTTTCTTT. Its protein is CSATVVVGAEAFF.

This clonotype was seen many times. The V gene is TRBV11-2, the J gene TRBJ2-7, with 7 bases lining up with TRBD2. The ends lost 6 bases at V and 0 bases at J; junction bases unmatched: 8. The CDR3 totals 15 residues. CDR1 is SGHAT, CDR2 FQNNGV, per germline. CDR3 region: CASRLGLWGSYEQYF. Here the CDR3 DNA reads TGTGCCAGCAGATTGGGACTATGGGGCTCCTACGAGCAGTACTTC.

This clonotype has ten or more counts. This sequence joins TRBV20-1 and TRBJ2-7; the match to TRBD1 covers 7 bases. V was clipped by 0 bases and J by 7 bases; unmatched bases: 15. CDR3 length: 16 amino acids. Germline V gene sequence: CDR1 DFQATT, CDR2 SNEGSKA (reference sequence). CDR3 nucleotides: TGCAGTGCTAGAGATCCTAGACAGGGAAGGCTTCGAGAGCAGTACTTC. This gives the protein CSARDPRQGRLREQYF.

This clonotype was recorded at least ten times. The chain links TRBV15 to TRBJ1-5, with D unresolved. The CDR3 has 12 residues. With 4 bases removed from V and 7 bases from J, the gap between germline ends came to 8 bases. CDR1 and CDR2 (germline): LNHNV, YYDKDF (reference sequence). The CDR3 DNA reads TGTGCCACCAGCACCCTATCACAGCCCCAGCATTTT. It encodes CATSTLSQPQHF.

The chain joins TRBV20-1 to TRBJ2-7; a possible D gene is TRBD2 (5 bases). The germline V and J ends were trimmed by 8 bases and 3 bases, with 8 bases remaining between them. CDR1 DFQATT and CDR2 SNEGSKA come from the germline V gene (reference sequence). The CDR3 length is 10 residues. The CDR3 loop is CSTRGYEQYF. CDR3 DNA: TGCAGTACCCGGGGCTACGAGCAGTACTTC.

This clonotype was seen ten or more times. V and J are TRBV29-1 and TRBJ2-1; D is possibly TRBD1 or TRBD2 (5 bases each). V lost 5 bases and J lost 6, with 20 bases in between. This CDR3 is 15 amino acids long. CDR1 is SQVTM and CDR2 is ANQGSEA in the germline V gene. CDR3 residues: CSVKARGRLSNEQFF. CDR3 sequence (DNA): TGCAGCGTTAAGGCCCGGGGACGGTTAAGCAATGAGCAGTTCTTC.

The table lists this clonotype with a count of one. The rearrangement joins TRBV28 to TRBJ1-4; the match to TRBD1 covers 7 bases. V gave up 9 bases and J gave up 4 bases; unmatched junction bases: 14. The length of the CDR3 is 16 residues. Germline V gene sequence: CDR1 MDHEN, CDR2 SYDVKM. The CDR3 is CASSEWTGGGNEKLFF. The CDR3 DNA follows: TGTGCCAGTAGCGAGTGGACAGGCGGGGGTAATGAAAAACTGTTTTTT.

This clonotype was seen many times. The gene calls are TRBV11-2 and TRBJ1-2; D is unclear. The CDR3 extends over 15 amino acids. The germline CDR1 and CDR2 sequences are SGHAT and FQNNGV. The ends were cut back, 0 bases at V and 0 bases at J, with 8 bases in the middle. The CDR3 DNA sequence: TGTGCCAGCAGCTTAGAGGGTATAGCTAACTATGGCTACACCTTC. Residues: CASSLEGIANYGYTF.

This clonotype was seen ten or more times. J is TRBJ2-3 and V is TRBV5-1; no firm D call. Between the trimmed V and J ends, which lost 3 bases and 3 bases, there was a span of 8 bases. CDR3 length equals 13 residues. Per germline, CDR1 SGHRS and CDR2 YFSETQ. DNA of the CDR3: TGCGCCAGCAGCTCCCTAGGGACAGATACGCAGTATTTT. Translation gives CASSSLGTDTQYF.

V gene TRBV2 combines with J gene TRBJ2-1, with D unresolved. V lost 6 bases and J lost 7, with 10 bases in between. This CDR3 has 12 amino acids. Germline V gives CDR1 SNHLY, CDR2 FYNNEI. The CDR3 DNA follows: TGTGCCAGCAGAGGTATGGGAAATGAGCAGTTCTTC. It translates to CASRGMGNEQFF.

This clonotype was recorded many times. V is TRBV2 and J is TRBJ1-5, with a tentative D call TRBD1 (5 bases). Germline V CDR1 and CDR2: SNHLY, FYNNEI. Trimming took off 8 bases at V and 2 bases at J, with 13 bases between the two ends. CDR3 size: 14 residues. The CDR3 loop reads CASGRAGGNQPQHF. Here the CDR3 DNA reads TGTGCCAGCGGCCGGGCGGGGGGCAATCAGCCCCAGCATTTT.

This clonotype has ten or more counts. The chain employs TRBV11-2 and TRBJ2-1; the match to TRBD1 covers 12 bases. Germline lookup yields CDR1 SGHAT and CDR2 FQNNGV. With 6 bases clipped from V and 2 bases from J, the junction kept 5 bases outside the gene matches. The CDR3 runs to 16 residues. The CDR3 loop reads CASRHRDRGPYNEQFF. Here the CDR3 DNA reads TGTGCCAGCAGACACCGGGACAGGGGGCCCTACAATGAGCAGTTCTTC.

In its sample, this clonotype was seen many times. The V call is TRBV6-1, the J call TRBJ2-7; no clear D. The CDR3 loop spans 13 amino acids. CDR1 and CDR2 (germline): MNHNS, SASEGT. V lost 9 bases and J lost 4, with 16 bases in between. DNA for the CDR3: TGTGCCAGTAGTAGTTGGGAAAAGTACGAGCAGTACTTC. It specifies CASSSWEKYEQYF.

This rearrangement joins TRBV12-3 or TRBV12-4 to TRBJ2-5; perhaps TRBD2 as D (6 bases). CDR3 length: 13 residues. V gave up 5 bases and J gave up 1 base, with 8 bases separating them. CDR3 coding DNA: TGTGCCAGCAGTGCGGGGCGCCAAGAGACCCAGTACTTC. Protein: CASSAGRQETQYF.

This clonotype was picked up many times. This chain uses TRBV10-3 with TRBJ2-7, with 11 bases aligning to TRBD2. The germline CDR1 and CDR2 sequences are ENHRY and SYGVKD. The CDR3 runs to 14 residues. V lost 6 bases, J lost 6 bases, and 7 bases stayed unmatched. The CDR3 is CAIRALAGGGEQYF. Here the CDR3 DNA reads TGTGCCATCAGGGCTCTAGCGGGAGGAGGCGAGCAGTACTTC.

The sample holds many counts of this clonotype. The chain is built from TRBV19 and TRBJ2-6; D unclear. V was clipped by 3 bases and J by 4 bases, with 13 bases between them. The CDR3 runs to 16 residues. CDR1 is LNHDA, CDR2 SQIVND, per germline (reference sequence). The CDR3 DNA reads TGTGCCAGTAGTATTTCAATCAACTCGGGGGCCAACGTCCTGACTTTC. The encoded protein is CASSISINSGANVLTF.

Ten or more counts support this clonotype. The CDR3 coding sequence is TGTGCCAGCATCCCTCTAGGAACAGGGGTAAACGAGCAGTACTTC. Translated: CASIPLGTGVNEQYF. The chain is built from TRBV28 and TRBJ2-7; 7 nucleotides align to TRBD1. V lost 7 bases, J lost 5 bases, and 14 bases stayed unmatched. The CDR3 is made up of 15 amino acids. Germline values: CDR1 MDHEN, CDR2 SYDVKM.

This clonotype was detected only a few times. The rearrangement uses TRBV4-1 and TRBJ2-2, with D possibly being TRBD1 (6 bases). The germline V gene encodes CDR1 MGHRA and CDR2 YSYEKL. The V end was cut by 3 bases, the J end by 1 base, with 12 bases between. There are 16 residues in the CDR3. The CDR3 spells CASSHPTTGNTGELFF. Written as DNA, the CDR3 is TGCGCCAGCAGCCACCCAACGACAGGGAACACCGGGGAGCTGTTTTTT.

This clonotype was detected ten times or more. The V and J genes are TRBV5-1 and TRBJ2-1; no clear D gene. The CDR3 spans 13 residues. Trimming cost V 4 bases and J 7 bases, with 12 bases left between them. Germline V gene sequence: CDR1 SGHRS, CDR2 YFSETQ. This chain's CDR3 is CASSPPPSNEQFF. CDR3 bases: TGCGCCAGCAGCCCCCCACCCTCTAATGAGCAGTTCTTC.

The chain is built from TRBV11-1 and TRBJ2-7; the D gene is possibly TRBD2 (5 bases). Trimming cost V 1 base and J 0 bases, with 13 bases left between them. CDR1 and CDR2 (germline): SGHAT, FQDESV (reference sequence). The CDR3 extends over 16 amino acids. DNA for the CDR3: TGTGCCAGCAGCTTAGTGCCAGCGGCCCCCTCCTACGAGCAGTACTTC. Translation gives CASSLVPAAPSYEQYF.

This clonotype was picked up a small number of times. The chain is built from TRBV6-5 and TRBJ2-7; D not resolved. CDR3 length: 14 residues. Germline lookup yields CDR1 MNHEY and CDR2 SVGAGI. V lost 2 bases, J lost 2 bases, and 10 bases lay in between. The CDR3 region has the DNA TGTGCCAGCAGTTACAGAGTAGGGACCTACGAGCAGTACTTC. This gives the protein CASSYRVGTYEQYF.

This clonotype showed up many times. The genes are TRBV12-5 and TRBJ2-1, with D possibly being TRBD2 (6 bases). This CDR3 is 16 amino acids long. The germline CDR1 and CDR2 sequences are LGHNT and FRNRAP. V was cut by 1 base and J by 6 bases, with 16 bases left in between. CDR3 protein: CASGLGGGRLGNEQFF. DNA for the CDR3: TGTGCTAGTGGTTTGGGGGGAGGACGCTTAGGCAATGAGCAGTTCTTC.